This T cell receptor beta chain emerged from a study of blood T cells in healthy people across ages. Study-level points and caveats: Strongly correlated with naive T cell percentage was TCR beta diversity. Diversity of TCR beta per million T cells declined in a roughly linear way with age.

Of note for this clonotype: Antigen specificity is unknown.

Trimming stripped 2 bases from V and 4 bases from J, with 16 bases between. The CDR3 has 16 amino acids. CDR1 is LGHNA and CDR2 is YSLEER in the germline V gene. Through a sample-barcoded 5' primer and a J-beta primer mix, a second PCR was run for about 6 to 12 cycles. A 12-random-nucleotide template-switch adaptor tagged each cDNA molecule. TCRdb called the 5' RACE reads again in MiXCR, with one record for every CDR3 protein. The repertoire holds around 990,000 distinct CDR3 sequences, with roughly two fifths as singletons. The chain joins TRBV4-3 to TRBJ2-3, with D perhaps matching TRBD1 or TRBD2 (5 bases each). This TCR derives from a man younger than 35 in good health. The sequenced sample was blood. CDR3 sequence reads: CASSQTDLSGPDTQYF. The CDR3 DNA sequence: TGCGCCAGCAGCCAAACGGACTTGTCGGGGCCAGATACGCAGTATTTT.